This TCR beta chain was recorded in a study of T cell repertoires in cytomegalovirus infection. To note about this clonotype: Its matching antigen is unknown.

TCRdb independently ran MiXCR on the reads; one entry per CDR3 protein. Of roughly 730,000 distinct CDR3 sequences listed, about 33% are singletons. Here the sequenced sample was cultured PBMCs, taken from culture after CMV antigen stimulation. This receptor was identified in a human donor in good health (CMV status not recorded). Some clones in this sample may be carry-over from other donors' samples.

The CDR3 here is CASRGDVGGYTF. The CDR3 DNA reads TGTGCCAGTAGAGGGGACGTGGGAGGCTACACCTTC. The rearrangement uses TRBV19 and TRBJ1-2, with a possible D match to TRBD1 (5 bases). V was shortened by 6 bases and J by 8 bases, with 13 bases between the two germline ends. The germline V gene encodes CDR1 LNHDA and CDR2 SQIVND (reference sequence). This CDR3 spans 12 amino acids. Based on the CDR3 plus reference TRBV19 and TRBJ1-2, the full variable domain is DGGITQSPKYLFRKEGQNVTLSCEQNLNHDAMYWYRQDPGQGLRLIYYSQIVNDFQKGDIAEGYSVSREKKESFPLTVTSAQKNPTAFYLCASRGDVGGYTFGSGTRLTVV.